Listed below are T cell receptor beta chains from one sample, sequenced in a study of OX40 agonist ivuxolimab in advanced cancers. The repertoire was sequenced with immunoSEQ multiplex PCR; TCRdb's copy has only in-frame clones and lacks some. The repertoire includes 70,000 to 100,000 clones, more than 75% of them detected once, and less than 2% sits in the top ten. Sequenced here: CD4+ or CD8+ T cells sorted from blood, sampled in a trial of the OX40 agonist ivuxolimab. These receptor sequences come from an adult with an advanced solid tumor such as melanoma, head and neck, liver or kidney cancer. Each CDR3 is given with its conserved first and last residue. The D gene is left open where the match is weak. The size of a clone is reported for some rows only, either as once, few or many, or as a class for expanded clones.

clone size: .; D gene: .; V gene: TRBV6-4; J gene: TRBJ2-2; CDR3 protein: CASSDSGGPLNPGELFF; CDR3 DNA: TGTGCCAGCAGTGACTCGGGGGGACCGCTCAACCCCGGGGAGCTGTTTTTT
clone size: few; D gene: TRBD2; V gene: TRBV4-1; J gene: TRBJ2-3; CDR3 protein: CASSLRTLGLADTDTQYF; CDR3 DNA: TGCGCCAGCAGCCTCCGAACCCTGGGACTAGCGGACACAGATACGCAGTATTTT
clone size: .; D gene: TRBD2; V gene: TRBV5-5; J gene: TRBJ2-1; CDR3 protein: CASSGPGLAGTSSYNEQFF; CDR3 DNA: TGTGCCAGCAGCGGGCCCGGACTAGCGGGGACGAGCTCCTACAATGAGCAGTTCTTC
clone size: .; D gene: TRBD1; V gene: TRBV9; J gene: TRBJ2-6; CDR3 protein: CASSVGQGVLSGANVLTF; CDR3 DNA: TGTGCCAGCAGCGTAGGACAGGGGGTCCTCTCTGGGGCCAACGTCCTGACTTTC
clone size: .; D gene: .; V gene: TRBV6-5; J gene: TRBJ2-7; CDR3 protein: CASSYSAGDLYIEQYF; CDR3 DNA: TGTGCCAGCAGTTACTCGGCCGGAGATTTGTATATCGAGCAGTACTTC
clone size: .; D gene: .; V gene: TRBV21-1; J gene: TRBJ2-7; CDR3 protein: CASNIAGTSGRRGTYEQYF; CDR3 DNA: TGTGCCAGCAACATCGCCGGGACTAGCGGCCGTCGAGGCACCTACGAGCAGTACTTC
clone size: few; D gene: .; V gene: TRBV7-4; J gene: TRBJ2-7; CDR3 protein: CASSPIRGLISYEQYF; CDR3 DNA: TGTGCCAGCAGCCCGATTCGGGGGTTGATCTCCTACGAGCAGTACTTC
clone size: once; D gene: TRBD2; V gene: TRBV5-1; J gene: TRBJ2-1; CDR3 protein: CASSPLAGGLNEQFF; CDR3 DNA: TGCGCCAGCAGTCCCCTAGCGGGAGGCCTCAATGAGCAGTTCTTC
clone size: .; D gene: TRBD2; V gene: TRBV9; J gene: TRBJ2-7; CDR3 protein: CASSSTSRSYEQYF; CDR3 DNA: TGTGCCAGCAGCTCGACTAGCAGGTCCTACGAGCAGTACTTC
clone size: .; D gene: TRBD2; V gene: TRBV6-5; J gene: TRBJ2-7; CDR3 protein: CASQRGSYEQYF; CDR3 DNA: TGTGCCAGCCAGCGGGGGTCCTACGAGCAGTACTTC
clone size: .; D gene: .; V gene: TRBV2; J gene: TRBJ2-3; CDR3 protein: CASRQGVADTQYF; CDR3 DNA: TGTGCCAGCAGGCAAGGAGTGGCAGATACGCAGTATTTT
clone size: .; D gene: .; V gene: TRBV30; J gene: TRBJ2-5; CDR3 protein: CAWSVLGSETQYF; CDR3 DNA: TGTGCCTGGAGTGTATTGGGGTCGGAGACCCAGTACTTC
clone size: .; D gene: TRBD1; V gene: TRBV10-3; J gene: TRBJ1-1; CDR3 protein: CAISPRTGSDEAFF; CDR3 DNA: TGTGCCATCAGCCCCCGGACAGGGTCTGATGAAGCTTTCTTT
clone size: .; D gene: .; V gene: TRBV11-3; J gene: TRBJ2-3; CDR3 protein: CASSLVPGSTDTQYF; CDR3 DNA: TGTGCCAGCAGCTTGGTCCCCGGGAGCACAGATACGCAGTATTTT
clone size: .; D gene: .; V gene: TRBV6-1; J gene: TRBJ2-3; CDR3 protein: CASWRRGADTQYF; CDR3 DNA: TGTGCCAGCTGGCGGAGGGGAGCAGATACGCAGTATTTT